This TCR beta chain was found in a study of OX40 agonist ivuxolimab in advanced cancers. Concerning the study at large: Ivuxolimab was a fully human IgG2 agonistic monoclonal antibody targeting the costimulatory receptor OX40 (CD134). A male proportion of 82.7% and a mean age of 60 years, ranging from roughly 20 to 80, were recorded for the dose-escalation cohort. Of the approximately 50 patients in dose escalation, about 20 had hepatocellular carcinoma, about 15 had melanoma, 9 had renal cell carcinoma and 9 had head and neck cancer. Intravenous ivuxolimab was administered to patients every 2 weeks at six dose levels: 0.01, 0.1, 0.3, 1.5, 3 and 10 mg/kg. Partial responses occurred in three dose-escalation patients: two with cutaneous melanoma and one with hepatocellular carcinoma. The point of sequencing TCRbeta in the periphery was to test whether ivuxolimab changed TCR sequence diversity and drove clonal T-cell expansion. The paper reports the monotherapy dose-escalation portion (N of about 56 patients) of the phase I ivuxolimab trial. Prior anti-PD-1, anti-PD-L1 or anti-CTLA-4 therapy was permitted, and 30% to 45% of dose-escalation patients had received checkpoint inhibitors. Study-wide conclusions, independent of this receptor: Clonal expansion of both CD4+ and CD8+ blood T cells was observed from baseline to week 6 at doses 0.1 to 3.0 mg/kg. The antigen specificity of the clonally expanded peripheral T cells was not determined. In the 0.1-3.0 mg/kg groups, partial responders had among the lowest normalized peripheral clonal expansion, particularly in CD8+ T cells. On average, CD8+ T cells showed more expanded clones than CD4+ T cells after ivuxolimab. Low levels of normalized T-cell clonal expansion were also seen in some patients who did not respond.

Concerning this clone itself: The antigen it binds to is not known. The record has no base qualities; no much larger clone is one base away.

To sequence the TCRbeta CDR3 region, genomic DNA was isolated from the sorted cells. The immunoSEQ Assay was used for sequencing of TCRbeta CDR3 regions. TCRdb holds this immuneACCESS table with in-frame rearrangements only. Some clones are missing; in checked studies, unresolved V genes explain under half, and the rest has no known cause. The sample table holds tens of thousands of clones, of which 80% were seen once. The ten largest account for roughly 4.1% of the sample. V is shortened by 0 bases, J by 0 bases, and the region joining them spans 10 bases. CDR1 and CDR2, looked up from the germline V gene, are SGDLS and YYNGEE. The CDR3 covers 16 residues, taking in both the cysteine and the phenylalanine. Only the CDR3 portion is preserved as DNA: 48 bases, with reading frame beginning at the first base. Patients with a history of autoimmune disease or receiving systemic immunosuppression were excluded from the trial. Peripheral blood for TCR sequencing was collected from all dose cohorts at baseline, on cycle 4 day 1, and on cycle 7 day 1. The samples were taken from a phase I, first-in-human, multicenter, open-label dose-escalation trial of ivuxolimab. Adults with locally advanced or metastatic melanoma, renal cell, hepatocellular, or head and neck squamous cell carcinoma were enrolled in the trial. CD4+ and CD8+ T cells were sorted separately from peripheral blood before TCR sequencing.

Here the chain combines TRBV9 and TRBJ1-3; a confident D gene designation cannot be given. The TCR sequence derives from an adult with an advanced solid tumor such as melanoma, head and neck, liver or kidney cancer. The material was CD4+ or CD8+ T cells sorted from blood, obtained in a trial of the OX40 agonist ivuxolimab. The CDR3 protein sequence reads: CASSVVGTHSGNTIYF. The nucleotide sequence is given as TGTGCCAGCAGCGTAGTAGGAACCCACTCTGGAAACACCATATATTTT.